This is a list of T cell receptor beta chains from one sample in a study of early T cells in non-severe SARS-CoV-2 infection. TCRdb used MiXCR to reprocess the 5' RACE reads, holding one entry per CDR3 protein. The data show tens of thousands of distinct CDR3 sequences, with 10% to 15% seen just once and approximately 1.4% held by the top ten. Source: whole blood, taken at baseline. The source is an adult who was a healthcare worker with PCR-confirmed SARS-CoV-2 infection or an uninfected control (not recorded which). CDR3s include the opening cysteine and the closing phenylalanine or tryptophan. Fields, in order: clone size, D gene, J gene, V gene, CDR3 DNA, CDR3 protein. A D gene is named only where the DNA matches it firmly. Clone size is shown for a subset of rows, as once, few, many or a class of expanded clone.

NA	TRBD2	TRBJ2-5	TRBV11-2	TGTGCCAGCAGGACGAACGCGGGGGTCCGGCAAGAGACCCAGTACTTC	CASRTNAGVRQETQYF
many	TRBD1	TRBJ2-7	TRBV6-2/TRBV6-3	TGTGCCAGCAGTTACCGGGACAGGGTCTACGAGCAGTACTTC	CASSYRDRVYEQYF
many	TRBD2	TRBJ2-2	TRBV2	TGTGCCAGCAGGGAAGGACTAGCGGGCACGAACACCGGGGAGCTGTTTTTT	CASREGLAGTNTGELFF
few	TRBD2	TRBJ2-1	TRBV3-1	TGTGCCAGCAGCCACGGACTAGCGGGAGACCTTCAGCAGTTCTTC	CASSHGLAGDLQQFF
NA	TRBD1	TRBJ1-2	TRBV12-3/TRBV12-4	TGTGCCAGCAGGACAGGGGGCGCGGGCTATGGCTACACCTTC	CASRTGGAGYGYTF
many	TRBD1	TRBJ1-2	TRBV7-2	TGTGCCAGCAGCCGAGACAGGGGAGATGGCTACACCTTC	CASSRDRGDGYTF
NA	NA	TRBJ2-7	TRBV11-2	TGTGCCAGCAGCCAAAGGGGGACTCCTTTGTTTTACGAGCAGTACTTC	CASSQRGTPLFYEQYF
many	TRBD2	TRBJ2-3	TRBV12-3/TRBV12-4	TGTGCCAGCAGCCCCGAGAAGGCGGGAGTGGGGGATACGCAGTATTTT	CASSPEKAGVGDTQYF
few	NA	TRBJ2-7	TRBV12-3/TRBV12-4	TGTGCCAGCAGTTTATCGTCGGTCCAGGGCTACGAGCAGTACTTC	CASSLSSVQGYEQYF
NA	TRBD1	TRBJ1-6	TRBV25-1	TGTGCCAGCAGAGGACAGGGGAATTCACCCCTCCACTTT	CASRGQGNSPLHF
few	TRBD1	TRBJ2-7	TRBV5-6	TGTGCCAGCAGAAAGGGACAGGGACGGTGGGAGCAGTACTTC	CASRKGQGRWEQYF
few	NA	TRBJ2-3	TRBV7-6	TGTGCCAGCAGCTTAACAGAAGGCACAGATACGCAGTATTTT	CASSLTEGTDTQYF
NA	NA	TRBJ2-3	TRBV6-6	TGTGCCAGCAGATCCAGTGTGACTAGGGGTACAGATACGCAGTATTTT	CASRSSVTRGTDTQYF
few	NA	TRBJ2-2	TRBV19	TGTGCCAGTAGTTCGGGCAGAGAGACCGGGGAGCTGTTTTTT	CASSSGRETGELFF
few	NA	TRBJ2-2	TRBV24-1	TGTGCCACCAGTCCCCGCGACACCCACACCGGGGAGCTGTTTTTT	CATSPRDTHTGELFF
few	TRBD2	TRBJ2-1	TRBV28	TGTGCCAGCAGACTAGCGAAGAATGAGCAGTTCTTC	CASRLAKNEQFF
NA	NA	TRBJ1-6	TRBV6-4	TGTGCCAGCAGTGAAGGAGGGGATAATTCACCCCTCCACTTT	CASSEGGDNSPLHF
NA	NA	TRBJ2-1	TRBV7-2	TGTGCCAGCAGCTTACGGGCTCGGGATGAGCAGTTCTTC	CASSLRARDEQFF
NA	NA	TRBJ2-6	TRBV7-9	TGTGCCAGCAGCTTAGTCGGCTCTGGGGCCAACGTCCTGACTTTC	CASSLVGSGANVLTF
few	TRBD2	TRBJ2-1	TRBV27	TGTGCCAGCAGTTTGACTAGCCCCGGTTATGAGCAGTTCTTC	CASSLTSPGYEQFF
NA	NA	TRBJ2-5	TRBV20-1	TGCAGTGCTACCTCGGGCCAAGAGACCCAGTACTTC	CSATSGQETQYF
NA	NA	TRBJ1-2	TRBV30	TGTGCCTGGAGTGTGGGGGATGACAGCTACTATGGCTACACCTTC	CAWSVGDDSYYGYTF